Detailed here is one T cell receptor (beta chain). Produced via immunoSEQ multiplex PCR; TCRdb's table is partial and in-frame only. The sample contains some 940 clones, approximately 90% of which appear only once. These data are taken from a study of chemoradiotherapy in HPV16-positive cancers. This specimen was tumor tissue, taken from a patient who underwent chemoradiotherapy. This clonotype originated in a human donor with HPV-associated anogenital cancer.

Here the CDR3 reads CASSPQGGSNQPQHF. Here the CDR3 DNA reads TGTGCCAGCAGTCCACAGGGGGGAAGCAATCAGCCCCAGCATTTT. The chain employs TRBV6-4 and TRBJ1-5; 8 nucleotides align to TRBD1. This CDR3 comprises 15 residues. Unmatched junction bases numbered 4, after V lost 5 bases and J lost 1 base. Germline CDR1 MRHNA, CDR2 SNTAGT.